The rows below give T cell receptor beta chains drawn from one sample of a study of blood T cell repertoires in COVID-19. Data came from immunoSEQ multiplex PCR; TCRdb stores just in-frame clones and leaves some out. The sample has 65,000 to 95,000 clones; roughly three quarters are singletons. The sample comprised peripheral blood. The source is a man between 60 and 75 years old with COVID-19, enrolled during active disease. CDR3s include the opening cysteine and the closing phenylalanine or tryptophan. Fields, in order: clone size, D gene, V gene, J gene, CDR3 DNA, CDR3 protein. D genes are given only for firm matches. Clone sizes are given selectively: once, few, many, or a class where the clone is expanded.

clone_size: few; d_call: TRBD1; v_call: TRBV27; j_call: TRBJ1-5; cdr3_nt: TGTGCCAGCAGTTTCATACAGGGGGGAAGCAATCAGCCCCAGCATTTT; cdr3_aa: CASSFIQGGSNQPQHF
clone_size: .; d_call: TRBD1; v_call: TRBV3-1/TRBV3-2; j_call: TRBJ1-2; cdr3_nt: TGTGCCAGCAGCCAAGATGCCAGGGGGGACTATGGCTACACCTTC; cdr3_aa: CASSQDARGDYGYTF
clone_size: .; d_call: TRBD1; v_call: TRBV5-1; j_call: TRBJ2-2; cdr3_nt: TGCGCCAGCAGCGCGGAAACGGGACAGGTCTTGGGGGAGCTGTTTTTT; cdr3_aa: CASSAETGQVLGELFF
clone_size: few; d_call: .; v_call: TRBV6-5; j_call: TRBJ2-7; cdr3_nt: TGTGCCAGCAGTTACCCCGGCGGTATCTACGAGCAGTACTTC; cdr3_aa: CASSYPGGIYEQYF
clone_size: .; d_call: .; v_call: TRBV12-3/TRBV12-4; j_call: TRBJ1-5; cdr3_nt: TGTGCCAGCAGTTTGGCAGGGTATCAGCCCCAGCATTTT; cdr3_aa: CASSLAGYQPQHF
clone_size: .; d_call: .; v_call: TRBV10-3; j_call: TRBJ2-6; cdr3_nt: TGTGCCATCAGTGAGCAGCAGGCTGCGGGGTCTGGGGCCAACGTCCTGACTTTC; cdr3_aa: CAISEQQAAGSGANVLTF
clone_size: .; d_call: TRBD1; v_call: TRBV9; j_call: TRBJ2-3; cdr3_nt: TGTGCCAGCAGCGTTACGACAGGGGGGATGCCAGATACGCAGTATTTT; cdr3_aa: CASSVTTGGMPDTQYF
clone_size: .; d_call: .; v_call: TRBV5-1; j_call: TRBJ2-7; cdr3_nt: TGCGCCAGCAGCTTGTTGGACAGTTTTTCCGAGCAGTACTTC; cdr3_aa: CASSLLDSFSEQYF
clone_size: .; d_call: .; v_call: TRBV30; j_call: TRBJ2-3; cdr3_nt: TGTGCCTGGAGTGGTGGACTCGGGAGCAAAGATACGCAGTATTTT; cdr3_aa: CAWSGGLGSKDTQYF
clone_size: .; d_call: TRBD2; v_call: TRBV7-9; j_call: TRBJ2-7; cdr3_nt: TGTGCCAGCAGCTCGACTAGCGCATACTCCTCCTACGAGCAGTACTTC; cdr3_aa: CASSSTSAYSSYEQYF
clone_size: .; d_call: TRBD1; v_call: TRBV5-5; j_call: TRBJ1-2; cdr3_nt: TGTGCCAGCAGCGGGACAGGGGTATATGGCTACACCTTC; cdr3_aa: CASSGTGVYGYTF
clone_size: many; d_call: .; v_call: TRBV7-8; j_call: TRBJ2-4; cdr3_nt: TGTGCCAGCAGCCGAGAATACTTAGCCAAAAACATTCAGTACTTC; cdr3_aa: CASSREYLAKNIQYF
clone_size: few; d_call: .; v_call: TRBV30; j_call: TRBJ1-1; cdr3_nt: TGTGCCTGGGACAGAATGAACACTGAAGCTTTCTTT; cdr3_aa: CAWDRMNTEAFF